What follows is one T cell receptor (beta chain) and its context. Its antigen remains unidentified. Profiling relied on immunoSEQ multiplex PCR, and the TCRdb table lists in-frame clones only, not all of them. The table has 90,000 to 120,000 clones, nearly 90% seen once; the top ten hold around 4.7%. The CDR3 covers 14 residues. The germline CDR1 and CDR2 sequences are DFQATT and SNEGSKA (reference sequence). The V end was cut by 3 bases, the J end by 8 bases, with 17 bases between. This sample is part of a study of T cell responses to AZD1222 COVID-19 vaccine. Regarding the study as a whole: The repertoires were collected only after the peak T cell response. Donors were chiefly white British, with a greater number of females, and clonal diversity was perhaps underestimated.

V and J are TRBV20-1 and TRBJ1-5, with D possibly being TRBD1 (6 bases). The receptor comes from an adult who received the AZD1222 COVID-19 vaccine. This material consisted of peripheral blood, taken 28 days after the second AZD1222 dose. The CDR3 DNA reads as TGCAGTGCTAGTAGGGGACACCCGGATAAGCCCCAGCATTTT. Amino acids: CSASRGHPDKPQHF.